Below, one T cell receptor beta chain is given with its context. Its cognate antigen is unknown. Mismatch with germline at one junction end may stem from a read error. The assay was immunoSEQ multiplex PCR, and TCRdb's table has in-frame clones only and misses some. The sample has roughly 2.6 million clones; roughly 92% are singletons. The data were taken from a study of shared clonotypes between healthy human individuals. Germline V lookup: CDR1 MDHEN, CDR2 SYDVKM. The length of the CDR3 is 12 residues. Study observations and caveats: A handful of donors shared 5% to 5.5% of their naive CD4 clonotypes.

Sequencing was carried out using naive CD4+ T cells sorted from blood. The subset was: CD45RA+ positively selected. The TCR sequence derives from a man aged 18-30 years in good health. The chain employs TRBV28 and TRBJ2-7, with D possibly TRBD1 on 6 matching bases. CDR3 loop: CASSSTGTRVHF. Written as DNA, the CDR3 is TGTGCCAGCAGTTCTACAGGGACCCGGGTGCACTTC.